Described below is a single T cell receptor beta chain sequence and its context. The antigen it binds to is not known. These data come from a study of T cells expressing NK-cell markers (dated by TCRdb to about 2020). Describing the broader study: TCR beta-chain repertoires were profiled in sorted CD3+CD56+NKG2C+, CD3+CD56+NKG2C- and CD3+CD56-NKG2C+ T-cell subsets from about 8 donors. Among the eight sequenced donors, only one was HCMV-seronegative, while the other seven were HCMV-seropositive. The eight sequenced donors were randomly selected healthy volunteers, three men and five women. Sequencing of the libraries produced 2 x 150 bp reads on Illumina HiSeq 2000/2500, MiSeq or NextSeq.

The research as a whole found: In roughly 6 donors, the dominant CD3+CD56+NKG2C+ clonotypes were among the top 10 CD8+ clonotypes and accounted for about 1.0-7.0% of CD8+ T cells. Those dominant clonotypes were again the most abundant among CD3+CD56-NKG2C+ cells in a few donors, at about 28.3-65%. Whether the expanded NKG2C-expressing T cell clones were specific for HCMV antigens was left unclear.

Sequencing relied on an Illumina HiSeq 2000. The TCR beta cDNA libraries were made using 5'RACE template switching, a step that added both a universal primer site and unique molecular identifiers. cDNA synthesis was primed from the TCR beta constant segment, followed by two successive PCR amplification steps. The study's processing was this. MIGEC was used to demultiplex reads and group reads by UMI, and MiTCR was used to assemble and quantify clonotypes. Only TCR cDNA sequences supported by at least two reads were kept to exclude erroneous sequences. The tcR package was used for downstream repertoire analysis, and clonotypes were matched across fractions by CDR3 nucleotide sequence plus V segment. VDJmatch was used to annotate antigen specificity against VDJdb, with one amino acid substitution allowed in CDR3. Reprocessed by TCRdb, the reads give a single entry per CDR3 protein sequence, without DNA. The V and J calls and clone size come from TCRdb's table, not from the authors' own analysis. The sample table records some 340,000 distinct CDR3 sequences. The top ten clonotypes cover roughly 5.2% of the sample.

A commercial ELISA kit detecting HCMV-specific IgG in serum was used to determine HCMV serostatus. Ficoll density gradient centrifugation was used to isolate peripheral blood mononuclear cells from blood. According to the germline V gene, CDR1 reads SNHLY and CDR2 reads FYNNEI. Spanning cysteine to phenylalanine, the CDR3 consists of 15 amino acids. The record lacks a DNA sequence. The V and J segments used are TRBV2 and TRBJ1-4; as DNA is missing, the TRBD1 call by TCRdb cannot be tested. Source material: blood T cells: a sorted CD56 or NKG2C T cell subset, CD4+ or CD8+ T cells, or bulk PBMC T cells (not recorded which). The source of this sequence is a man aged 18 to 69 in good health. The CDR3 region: CASSGGTAPNEKLFF.